This T cell receptor (beta chain) was obtained from a study of cytomegalovirus exposure and HLA in healthy donors. Germline V gives CDR1 SGHRS, CDR2 YFSETQ. The CDR3 totals 14 residues. V was cut by 4 bases and J by 8 bases, with 15 bases left in between. A few counts support this clone. The PCR had 60 Vbeta and 13 Jbeta primers. The assay was immunoSEQ multiplex PCR, and TCRdb's table has in-frame clones only and misses some. The sample has hundreds of thousands of clones; around 80% are singletons. The source is a woman in her thirties or forties in good health and CMV-seronegative. The sample comprised PBMCs. This rearrangement joins TRBV5-1 to TRBJ2-2, with a weak D call TRBD1 (6 bases). As DNA, the CDR3 is TGCGCCAGCAGCCTTCAGGGGACGGTAGGGGAGCTGTTTTTT. Translating it yields CASSLQGTVGELFF.